The 24 T cell receptor beta chains reported below all come from one sample, sequenced in a study of T cells in Graves' hyperthyroidism and ophthalmopathy. The investigators amplified TCR beta CDR3 regions from RNA transcripts. The HTBI primer set was used in a first-round RT-PCR of the TCR CDR3. TCRdb redid the calling of the multiplex PCR reads with MiXCR, one entry per CDR3 protein. The table has some 700,000 distinct CDR3 sequences, approximately 15% seen once; the top ten hold about 14%. Sequenced input: blood. The receptor set was obtained from a man aged 50 to 60 with Graves' hyperthyroidism.

The sample holds many counts of this clonotype. The rearrangement joins TRBV9 to TRBJ2-5; TRBD1 agrees at 7 bases. V was pared by 4 bases and J by 1 base, with 7 bases of the junction left unmatched. The CDR3 has 15 residues. The germline V gene encodes CDR1 SGDLS and CDR2 YYNGEE. Written as DNA, the CDR3 is TGTGCCAGCAGCCCGGGGACAGTGGGCCAAGAGACCCAGTACTTC. Residues: CASSPGTVGQETQYF.

CDR3 loop: CSAIRGKLYGYTF. The DNA of the CDR3 is TGCAGTGCCATCAGGGGAAAGTTATATGGCTACACCTTC. The chain recombines TRBV20-1 with TRBJ1-2; D is perhaps TRBD1 (6 bases). The CDR3 length is 13 residues. From germline, CDR1 is DFQATT and CDR2 SNEGSKA (reference sequence). The V end lost 6 bases, the J end lost 5 bases, and 16 bases lay between the germline ends.

This clonotype was recorded at least ten times. The gene calls are TRBV3-1 and TRBJ2-7; 8 bases are shared with TRBD1. Looked up from germline, CDR1 is LGHDT and CDR2 is YNNKEL (reference sequence). The CDR3 spans 13 residues. V shed 6 bases and J 1 base; nucleotides not matched to a gene: 2. Here the CDR3 reads CASRNRGSYEQYF. The CDR3 nucleotides are TGTGCCAGCAGAAACAGGGGGTCCTACGAGCAGTACTTC.

The chain uses TRBV11-2 and TRBJ2-1; TRBD1 or TRBD2 may be the D gene (5 bases each). The V gene lost 4 bases and the J gene lost 6 bases, with 22 bases spanning the gap. Germline-derived CDR1 and CDR2 are SGHAT and FQNNGV. CDR3 length equals 17 residues. The CDR3 region has the DNA TGTGCCAGCAGCTATCTAGGGGAGACTATCTATTCCAATGAGCAGTTCTTC. Amino acids: CASSYLGETIYSNEQFF.

This clonotype appeared a few times. A read error may explain this, as a much larger clone is one base away. This chain links TRBV27 with TRBJ2-3; the match to TRBD2 covers 16 bases. J lost 6 bases, V lost 6 bases, and 9 bases had no gene match. CDR1 and CDR2 from the germline V gene are MNHEY and SMNVEV (reference sequence). The CDR3 extends over 17 amino acids. The CDR3 sequence: CASRGLAGGLSFDTQYF. The CDR3 coding sequence is TGTGCCAGCAGGGGACTAGCGGGAGGGCTAAGTTTCGATACGCAGTATTTT.

This clonotype has at least ten counts. The rearrangement joins TRBV3-1 to TRBJ2-3; D unresolved. V was pared by 2 bases and J by 5 bases, with 11 bases between. CDR3 length: 14 residues. Per germline, CDR1 LGHDT and CDR2 YNNKEL (reference sequence). The CDR3 reads CASSQSYPGDTQYF. The CDR3 nucleotides read TGTGCCAGCAGCCAATCCTATCCGGGAGATACGCAGTATTTT.

This clonotype was recorded only once. The chain couples TRBV5-1 to TRBJ2-3, with TRBD1 as a possible D gene (8 bases). Per germline, CDR1 SGHRS and CDR2 YFSETQ. The CDR3 length is 16 residues. V dropped 3 bases and J dropped 4 bases, with 18 bases sitting between them. CDR3 sequence: CASSYLAGRGPDTQYF. CDR3 nucleotide sequence: TGCGCCAGCAGCTACTTAGCGGGCAGGGGGCCAGATACGCAGTATTTT.

This clonotype appeared many times. The CDR3: CASSQTGVGQPQHF. The CDR3 bases are TGTGCCAGCAGCCAAACAGGGGTGGGTCAGCCCCAGCATTTT. This chain connects TRBV27 to TRBJ1-5; 7 positions agree with TRBD1. The J segment lost 6 bases and the V segment lost 6 bases, leaving 8 bases of the junction unmatched. This CDR3 has 14 residues. The V gene's germline CDR1 is MNHEY and CDR2 SMNVEV (reference sequence).

This clonotype was counted between two and nine times. CDR3 in DNA: TGCAGCGTTGTTCCAGGAAACAATCAGCCCCAGCATTTT. Protein sequence: CSVVPGNNQPQHF. The chain links TRBV29-1 to TRBJ1-5; D ambiguous. The V end lost 4 bases, the J end lost 3 bases, and 10 bases lay between the germline ends. This CDR3 is built from 13 residues. Germline CDR1 and CDR2: SQVTM and ANQGSEA.

This clonotype was detected only a few times. The V gene is TRBV19, the J gene TRBJ2-5, with 7 bases that match TRBD1. Germline values: CDR1 LNHDA, CDR2 SQIVND (reference sequence). V dropped 5 bases and J dropped 0; count of bases not matched to a gene: 9. CDR3 size: 16 residues. In DNA, the CDR3 is TGTGCCAGTAGTCCTTACACCGGGACAGACCAAGAGACCCAGTACTTC. It specifies CASSPYTGTDQETQYF.

Ten or more counts support this clonotype. V gene TRBV2 combines with J gene TRBJ2-1, with 10 bases aligning to TRBD1. The germline V gene encodes CDR1 SNHLY and CDR2 FYNNEI. The CDR3 covers 15 residues. V shed 2 bases, J shed 8 bases, and the junction held 6 bases outside the gene matches. The DNA of the CDR3 is TGTGCCAGCAGTGAAAGGACAGGGGGGTACGATGAGCAGTTCTTC. This translates into CASSERTGGYDEQFF. The whole variable domain, filled in from reference TRBV2 and TRBJ2-1, reads EPEVTQTPSHQVTQMGQEVILRCVPISNHLYFYWYRQILGQKVEFLVSFYNNEISEKSEIFDDQFSVERPDGSNFTLKIRSTKLEDSAMYFCASSERTGGYDEQFFGPGTRLTVL.

The sample holds a few counts of this clonotype. V is TRBV19 and J is TRBJ1-2; D may be TRBD1 (5 bases). The ends were cut back, 1 base at V and 5 bases at J, with 11 bases in the middle. CDR3 length equals 14 residues. CDR1 is LNHDA and CDR2 is SQIVND in the germline V gene (reference sequence). The CDR3 DNA follows: TGTGCCAGTAGTATAGGCGCAGGGTGGTATGGCTACACCTTC. The encoded protein is CASSIGAGWYGYTF.

This clonotype was seen ten or more times. V and J are TRBV28 and TRBJ2-1, with TRBD2 matching over 12 bases. The CDR3 has 15 amino acids. V trimming: 9 bases; J trimming: 4 bases; junction bases outside the gene matches: 7. Looked up from germline, CDR1 is MDHEN and CDR2 is SYDVKM. The CDR3 region has the DNA TGTGCCAGTCAACTAGCGGGAGGTTTTTACAATGAGCAGTTCTTC. It codes for CASQLAGGFYNEQFF.

The chain has TRBV6-1 and TRBJ1-1; 7 positions agree with TRBD1. V shed 2 bases, J shed 4 bases, and the junction held 4 bases outside the gene matches. The CDR3 runs to 14 residues. CDR1 and CDR2 from the germline V gene are MNHNS and SASEGT. The CDR3 protein is CASSEPGQLTEAFF. CDR3 in DNA: TGTGCCAGCAGTGAACCGGGACAGCTCACTGAAGCTTTCTTT.

This clonotype showed up just a few times. The chain joins TRBV5-1 to TRBJ2-1; D possibly corresponds to TRBD1 (5 bases). The germline gives CDR1 SGHRS, CDR2 YFSETQ. The V end lost 3 bases, the J end lost 4 bases, and 29 bases lay between the germline ends. This CDR3 spans 20 amino acids. In DNA, the CDR3 is TGCGCCAGCAGCTCCTTTCCGGAAGGCGGAAGGGGTATAGGTTACAATGAGCAGTTCTTC. This gives the protein CASSSFPEGGRGIGYNEQFF.

This sequence joins TRBV12-3 or TRBV12-4 and TRBJ2-7; D might be TRBD1 (6 bases). The length of the CDR3 is 14 residues. Trimming pared 2 bases from V and 3 bases from J, leaving 11 bases between. The DNA for the CDR3 is TGTGCCAGCAGTTTAAGGACAGACATCTACGAGCAGTACTTC. Protein: CASSLRTDIYEQYF.

Worth noting for this clonotype: A read error may be the cause here, since a much bigger clone is one base away. V usage is TRBV7-2 and J usage is TRBJ2-1, with TRBD1 as a possible D gene (6 bases). Germline-derived CDR1 and CDR2 are SGHTA and FQGNSA. The CDR3 is 16 amino acids. The ends were cut back, 6 bases at V and 9 bases at J, with 24 bases in the middle. The CDR3 is CASRPTRGQNKGEQFF. The CDR3 nucleotides are TGTGCCAGCAGACCCACCCGGGGACAAAACAAGGGTGAGCAGTTCTTC.

The chain employs TRBV30 and TRBJ2-2; tentatively, D is TRBD1 or TRBD2 (9 bases each). The germline V gene encodes CDR1 GTSNPN and CDR2 SVGIG (reference sequence). CDR3 size: 14 residues. Between the trimmed V and J ends, which lost 5 bases and 6 bases, there was a span of 16 bases. The CDR3 DNA sequence: TGTGCCTGGGCTAGCGGGACAGGGCCCGGGGAGCTGTTTTTT. Residues: CAWASGTGPGELFF.

This clonotype has only a few counts. J is TRBJ2-2 and V is TRBV2; D is undetermined. The CDR3 is 13 amino acids. CDR1 SNHLY and CDR2 FYNNEI come from the germline V gene. Trimming removed 2 bases at V and 4 bases at J, with 5 bases between. Written as DNA, the CDR3 is TGTGCCAGCAGTGAATGGGTCACCGGGGAGCTGTTTTTT. Its protein is CASSEWVTGELFF.

CDR3: CASSRRASGRDSGELFF. DNA of the CDR3: TGTGCCAGCAGCCGGCGGGCTAGCGGGAGGGATTCCGGGGAGCTGTTTTTT. The rearrangement uses TRBV3-1 and TRBJ2-2, with 12 nucleotides matching TRBD2. The CDR3 spans 17 residues. CDR1 LGHDT and CDR2 YNNKEL come from the germline V gene (reference sequence). The V gene end was trimmed by 4 bases and the J gene end by 6 bases; junction bases not matched to a gene: 9.

V is TRBV6-2 or TRBV6-3 and J is TRBJ2-3; 9 bases align to TRBD1. Trimming took 10 bases from V and 5 from J; bases not matched to a gene: 10. The length of the CDR3 is 14 residues. Germline loops: CDR1 MNHEY, CDR2 SVGEGT. Here the CDR3 reads CATINRGPGDTQYF. The CDR3 region has the DNA TGTGCCACCATAAACAGGGGGCCGGGAGATACGCAGTATTTT.

This clonotype occurred many times. This sequence joins TRBV20-1 and TRBJ2-7; no firm D call. Germline CDR1 reads DFQATT; CDR2 reads SNEGSKA (reference sequence). Trimming cost V 4 bases and J 2 bases, with 9 bases left between them. CDR3 length equals 12 residues. CDR3 in DNA: TGCAGTGCTACGGGCCACACCTACGAGCAGTACTTC. It is translated as CSATGHTYEQYF.

This clonotype was seen repeatedly, ten times or more. V usage is TRBV2 and J usage is TRBJ1-2; 7 nucleotides align to TRBD1. This CDR3 is 16 amino acids long. V gave up 6 bases and J gave up 6 bases; unmatched junction bases: 16. Germline V lookup: CDR1 SNHLY, CDR2 FYNNEI. The CDR3 reads CASRPLFGGGGHGYTF. For the CDR3, the DNA is TGTGCCAGCAGACCTCTCTTTGGAGGGGGCGGGCATGGCTACACCTTC.

This clonotype appeared many times. The chain couples TRBV7-2 to TRBJ2-3; 8 bases align to TRBD2. Germline V CDR1 and CDR2: SGHTA, FQGNSA. This CDR3 has 16 residues. Trimming took 7 bases from V and 1 from J; bases not matched to a gene: 10. CDR3 amino acids: CASTNPSGSGTDTQYF. The CDR3 bases are TGTGCCAGCACCAACCCCAGCGGGAGCGGCACAGATACGCAGTATTTT.